This T cell receptor (beta chain) was sequenced for a study of blood T cell repertoires in COVID-19. About the research overall: Acute and convalescent COVID-19 specimens originated in the United States, Italy and Spain. PBMCs, B-cell-depleted T cells, or T cells were the source of the cDNA or gDNA that made up the material.

V shed 6 bases, J shed 5 bases, and the junction held 11 bases outside the gene matches. The germline V gene encodes CDR1 MNHEY and CDR2 SMNVEV (reference sequence). This CDR3 region has 17 residues. The protocol was immunoSEQ multiplex PCR, while the TCRdb copy is restricted to in-frame clones and leaves out a portion. This sample yields approximately 110,000 clones, of which 86% are seen a single time; approximately 4% belongs to the top ten. The sequencing sample was made of peripheral blood. The source of this sequence is a man aged 40-49 years with acute or convalescent COVID-19. The chain has TRBV27 and TRBJ2-5; 14 bases align to TRBD2. CDR3 loop: CASSKTGTSGRVETQYF. In DNA form, the CDR3 reads TGTGCCAGCAGCAAAACTGGGACTAGCGGGAGAGTGGAGACCCAGTACTTC.